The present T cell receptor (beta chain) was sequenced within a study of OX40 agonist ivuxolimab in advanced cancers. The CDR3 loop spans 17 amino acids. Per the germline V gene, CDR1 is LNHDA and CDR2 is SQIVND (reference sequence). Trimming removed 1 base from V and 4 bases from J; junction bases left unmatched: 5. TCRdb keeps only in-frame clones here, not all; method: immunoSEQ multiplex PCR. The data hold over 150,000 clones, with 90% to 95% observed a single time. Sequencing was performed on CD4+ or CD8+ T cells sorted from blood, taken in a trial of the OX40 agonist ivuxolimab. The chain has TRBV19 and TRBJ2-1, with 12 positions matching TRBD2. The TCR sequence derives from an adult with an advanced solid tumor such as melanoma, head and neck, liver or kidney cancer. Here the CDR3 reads CASSIGRTSGVYNEQFF. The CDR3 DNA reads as TGTGCCAGTAGTATAGGGAGGACTAGCGGGGTATACAATGAGCAGTTCTTC.